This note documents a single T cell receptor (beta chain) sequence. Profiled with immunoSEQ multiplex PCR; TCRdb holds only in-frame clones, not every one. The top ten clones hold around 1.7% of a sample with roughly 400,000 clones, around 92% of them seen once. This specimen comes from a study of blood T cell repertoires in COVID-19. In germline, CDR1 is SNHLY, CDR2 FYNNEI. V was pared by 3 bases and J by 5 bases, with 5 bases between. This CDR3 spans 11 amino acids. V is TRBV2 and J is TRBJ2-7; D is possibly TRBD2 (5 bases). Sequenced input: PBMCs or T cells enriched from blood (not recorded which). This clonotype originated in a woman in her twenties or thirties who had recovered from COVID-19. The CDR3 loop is CASSEEDEQYF. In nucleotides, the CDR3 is TGTGCCAGCAGTGAGGAGGACGAGCAGTACTTC.